This T cell receptor (beta chain) was captured by sequencing in a study of cytomegalovirus exposure and HLA in healthy donors (dated by TCRdb to about 2017). General notes on the study: A later analysis indicated that the 130 or so validation repertoires were generated on the platform also employed for the approximately 670 repertoires of the first cohort. To predict cytomegalovirus infection status, the study brought together high-throughput TCR immunosequencing, statistical association of individual TCRs with disease status, and machine learning. A separate validation cohort of over 95 different subjects was used in addition to the 666-subject first cohort. The aim of the study was to test whether cataloging public T cell receptors could identify signatures of past pathogen exposure. Results and caveats for the whole study, not just this receptor: A later analysis lacked HLA typing for the validation cohort, so it scored co-occurrence in that cohort across all 120 or so repertoires. In both the original and validation cohorts, the classifier was reported to diagnose cytomegalovirus status with high specificity and sensitivity. According to the authors, the approach could potentially be generalized to other disease states and immunological phenotypes. In the study, 150 to 200 TCR beta chains were listed as associated with cytomegalovirus. Subsequent analysis determined that TCRs grouped into clusters in the first cohort also showed a tendency toward co-occurrence across the 120 validation repertoires, and approximately 93% of cluster scores exceeded 0. In vitro tests confirmed that a few of the cytomegalovirus-associated TCR beta chains recognize cytomegalovirus antigens. While some public TCRs were present in many individuals, most TCR sequences turned up only very rarely across donors.

V ends up 8 bases short and J 2 bases short, with an unmatched junction base count of 6. The CDR3 runs 14 amino acids, cysteine and phenylalanine included. The only DNA kept is the CDR3, 42 bases in frame from the first base. The germline V gene encodes CDR1 SQVTM and CDR2 ANQGSEA. Details on this clone: Its antigen is still unknown. Nothing much larger sits one base from this clone, and base qualities are not available.

The library was produced with the immunoSEQ multiplex PCR assay. Under the source paper's analysis protocol: To diagnose cytomegalovirus status from the catalog of TCR beta chain sequences, a statistical classification framework was built. TCRdb carries this immuneACCESS record with in-frame sequences only. Its versions omit some clonotypes, under half of them owing to an unresolved V gene in the studies checked, with the rest unexplained. V, J and clone size were drawn from that table, and D and trimming were deduced from the DNA. A total of around 150,000 clones appear in this sample, 85% to 90% of them only once. The top ten clones comprise about 3.1% of the sample. The donors belonged to the validation cohort of approximately 130 subjects, which was separate from the roughly 670-subject first cohort.

What was sequenced was PBMCs. This clonotype was sampled from a woman between 18 and 29 years old in good health and CMV-seropositive. The rearrangement combines TRBV29-1 with TRBJ2-1; 10 central bases correspond to TRBD2. This receptor has the CDR3 CSTRTSGTYNEQFF. The bases read TGCAGCACTAGGACTAGCGGCACCTACAATGAGCAGTTCTTC.